This T cell receptor beta chain appears in the sequencing data of a study of blood T cell repertoires in COVID-19. Per the original methods: Amplifying reference gene primers gave estimates of nucleated cell counts. Assay used: immunoSEQ multiplex PCR; TCRdb lists only in-frame clones, some missing. From that table come the V and J calls and clone size; the DNA was used to work out D and trimming. The data show around 360,000 clones, roughly 87% seen once. The CDR3 covers 13 residues. CDR1 is MDHEN, CDR2 SYDVKM, per germline. The V end lost 3 bases, the J end lost 2 bases, and 6 bases lay between the germline ends.

This chain connects TRBV28 to TRBJ2-3; D is uncertain. The clonotype comes from a woman aged 25 to 39 who had recovered from COVID-19. The specimen sequenced was PBMCs or T cells enriched from blood (not recorded which). CDR3 DNA: TGTGCCAGCAGTTTTTCAAACACAGATACGCAGTATTTT. It is translated as CASSFSNTDTQYF.